These 32 T cell receptor beta chains came from one sample sequenced in a study of shared clonotypes between healthy human individuals. Libraries were prepared by immunoSEQ multiplex PCR; TCRdb keeps only in-frame clonotypes and omits some of them. The sample holds a few million clones, 85% to 95% seen once. Sequenced input: naive CD4+ T cells from PBMCs. This sample's subset: CD45RA+ positively selected. All receptors derive from a man aged 18-30 years in good health. Some clones in this sample may be carry-over from other donors' samples.

The chain couples TRBV6-6 to TRBJ2-5; D is undetermined. Trimming pared 2 bases from V and 2 bases from J, leaving 12 bases between. Germline V gene lookup returns CDR1 MNHNY and CDR2 SVGAGI (reference sequence). There are 15 residues in the CDR3. CDR3 residues: CASSYLTVRQETQYF. DNA for the CDR3: TGTGCCAGCAGTTACCTAACGGTCCGTCAAGAGACCCAGTACTTC.

Details on this clone: Other DNA sequences in the same sample also yield this CDR3. V and J are TRBV5-4 and TRBJ2-3; D is undetermined. The length of the CDR3 is 13 residues. In germline, CDR1 is SGHNT, CDR2 YYREEE (reference sequence). V lost 1 base and J 5 bases, leaving 8 bases between the germline ends. Here the CDR3 DNA reads TGTGCCAGCAGCTTGAGGGCAGGAGATACGCAGTATTTT. Residues: CASSLRAGDTQYF.

This chain uses TRBV10-3 with TRBJ2-1; tentatively, D is TRBD2 (5 bases). The CDR3 extends over 12 amino acids. Trimming stripped 5 bases from V and 8 bases from J, with 10 bases between. Per germline, CDR1 ENHRY and CDR2 SYGVKD. CDR3 bases: TGTGCCATCAGTAGCTGGCGGGATGAGCAGTTCTTC. Protein sequence: CAISSWRDEQFF.

The V and J genes are TRBV7-3 and TRBJ2-7, with D unresolved. The CDR3 spans 13 residues. V was shortened by 1 base and J by 5 bases, with 9 bases between the two germline ends. The germline CDR1 and CDR2 sequences are SGHTA and FQGTGA. As DNA, the CDR3 is TGTGCCAGCAGCTTAAAGGGCGCCAACGAGCAGTACTTC. Translation gives CASSLKGANEQYF.

The rearrangement joins TRBV27 to TRBJ2-7; no reliable D call. V shed 5 bases and J shed 2 bases, with 13 bases lying between them. This CDR3 spans 14 amino acids. Germline-derived CDR1 and CDR2 are MNHEY and SMNVEV (reference sequence). The CDR3 coding sequence is TGTGCCAGCAGTCCCCCCGGCCGGCCCTACGAGCAGTACTTC. It codes for CASSPPGRPYEQYF.

The chain employs TRBV6-5 and TRBJ1-1; perhaps TRBD1 as D (5 bases). Germline V gene data show CDR1 as MNHEY and CDR2 as SVGAGI. The V gene lost 7 bases and the J gene lost 5 bases, with 14 bases spanning the gap. The CDR3 has 13 amino acids. The CDR3 spells CASTESGGTEAFF. The CDR3 DNA reads as TGTGCCAGCACCGAGTCCGGGGGGACTGAAGCTTTCTTT.

The chain combines TRBV9 with TRBJ2-1; weak D call: TRBD2 (6 bases). V lost 4 bases and J 3 bases, leaving 14 bases between the germline ends. Germline V lookup: CDR1 SGDLS, CDR2 YYNGEE. The CDR3 length is 15 residues. Here the CDR3 reads CASSPGTPRYNEQFF. In nucleotides, the CDR3 is TGTGCCAGCAGCCCCGGGACTCCCCGCTACAATGAGCAGTTCTTC.

The chain uses TRBV5-1 and TRBJ2-1; 7 bases align to TRBD1. Germline CDR1 is SGHRS and CDR2 is YFSETQ. Trimming at V came to 1 base and at J to 2 bases, leaving 6 bases not matched to a gene. This CDR3 has 16 amino acids. The CDR3 spells CASSLRGGFPYNEQFF. Written as DNA, the CDR3 is TGCGCCAGCAGCTTGAGAGGGGGCTTCCCCTACAATGAGCAGTTCTTC.

The chain uses TRBV2 and TRBJ2-7; 7 nucleotides match TRBD2. V lost 9 bases and J lost 3; bases outside the gene matches: 5. This CDR3 is built from 12 residues. CDR1 and CDR2 from the germline V gene are SNHLY and FYNNEI. CDR3 sequence reads: CASGTTNYEQYF. The CDR3 coding sequence is TGTGCCAGTGGGACTACCAACTACGAGCAGTACTTC.

This clone was detected only once. The chain combines TRBV7-3 with TRBJ1-1; 9 nucleotides agree with TRBD1. J lost 3 bases, V lost 2 bases, and 4 bases had no gene match. The CDR3 spans 15 residues. Germline V gene sequence: CDR1 SGHTA, CDR2 FQGTGA. CDR3 loop: CASSLGGQGHTEAFF. The CDR3 bases are TGTGCCAGCAGCTTAGGGGGACAGGGACACACTGAAGCTTTCTTT.

This chain uses TRBV30 with TRBJ2-3; weak D call: TRBD1 (6 bases). CDR1 GTSNPN and CDR2 SVGIG come from the germline V gene (reference sequence). V was cut by 0 bases and J by 1 base, with 8 bases left in between. The CDR3 consists of 14 residues. The CDR3 bases are TGTGCCTGGAGTGTCGCAGGGGGCACAGATACGCAGTATTTT. Encoded protein: CAWSVAGGTDTQYF.

This clone was recorded once. The chain recombines TRBV25-1 with TRBJ2-2; no definite D call. Germline V gives CDR1 MGHDK, CDR2 SYGVNS. The CDR3 contains 15 residues. The ends were cut back, 5 bases at V and 1 base at J, with 11 bases in the middle. The CDR3 DNA reads as TGTGCCAGCAGTCCCAGAGCAGGGAACACCGGGGAGCTGTTTTTT. Its translation is CASSPRAGNTGELFF.

The table lists this clone with a count of one. The chain couples TRBV9 to TRBJ2-3, with D possibly being TRBD2 (5 bases). The V and J ends lost 1 base and 8 bases respectively, with 11 bases between them. Germline V gene data show CDR1 as SGDLS and CDR2 as YYNGEE. This CDR3 has 13 residues. CDR3 DNA: TGTGCCAGCAGCGTAACACCCGCGGGTACGCAGTATTTT. This sequence encodes CASSVTPAGTQYF.

The chain carries TRBV28 and TRBJ1-1; the match to TRBD1 covers 10 bases. V lost 3 bases and J lost 5; bases outside the gene matches: 6. The CDR3 has 15 amino acids. The germline V gene has CDR1 MDHEN and CDR2 SYDVKM. The CDR3 DNA reads TGTGCCAGCAGTTTCCGGACAGGGGGATCTACTGAAGCTTTCTTT. This gives the protein CASSFRTGGSTEAFF.

In DNA, the CDR3 is TGTGCCAGCAGTTTAGAGTCTTTAGGAGCTTTCTTT. It encodes CASSLESLGAFF. The J gene is TRBJ1-1, the V gene TRBV28; D is undetermined. V lost 2 bases and J lost 10, with 11 bases in between. The CDR3 spans 12 residues. From germline, CDR1 is MDHEN and CDR2 SYDVKM. Full variable domain (rest looked up from reference TRBV28 and TRBJ1-1): DVKVTQSSRYLVKRTGEKVFLECVQDMDHENMFWYRQDPGLGLRLIYFSYDVKMKEKGDIPEGYSVSREKKERFSLILESASTNQTSMYLCASSLESLGAFFGQGTRLTVV.

The V gene is TRBV5-1, the J gene TRBJ1-2, with 10 bases fitting TRBD1. The germline CDR1 and CDR2 sequences are SGHRS and YFSETQ. V trimming: 3 bases; J trimming: 8 bases; junction bases outside the gene matches: 4. The CDR3 contains 13 residues. The CDR3 protein is CASSSGQGEGYTF. The CDR3 bases are TGCGCCAGCAGCTCCGGACAGGGGGAAGGCTACACCTTC. Full variable domain (missing parts from reference TRBV5-1 and TRBJ1-2): KAGVTQTPRYLIKTRGQQVTLSCSPISGHRSVSWYQQTPGQGLQFLFEYFSETQRNKGNFPGRFSGRQFSNSRSEMNVSTLELGDSALYLCASSSGQGEGYTFGSGTRLTVV.

The CDR3 sequence is CASSLTPGQGTYEQYF. As DNA, the CDR3 is TGTGCCAGCAGCTTAACGCCGGGACAGGGAACCTACGAGCAGTACTTC. The chain joins TRBV7-3 to TRBJ2-7; TRBD1 matches at 9 bases. V trimming: 0 bases; J trimming: 2 bases; junction bases outside the gene matches: 5. From germline, CDR1 is SGHTA and CDR2 FQGTGA. This CDR3 spans 16 amino acids.

This chain connects TRBV19 to TRBJ2-6; 7 bases are a match to TRBD1. This CDR3 comprises 15 residues. Germline loops: CDR1 LNHDA, CDR2 SQIVND (reference sequence). The J segment lost 4 bases and the V segment lost 6 bases, leaving 6 bases of the junction unmatched. In DNA form, the CDR3 reads TGTGCCAGTAGCCTGACAGGGACCGGGGCCAACGTCCTGACTTTC. The encoded protein is CASSLTGTGANVLTF.

V usage is TRBV18 and J usage is TRBJ2-5, with D tentatively TRBD1 or TRBD2 (5 bases each). Germline V gene sequence: CDR1 KGHSH, CDR2 LQKENI. This CDR3 has 16 residues. V lost 4 bases and J lost 4, with 19 bases in between. Here the CDR3 DNA reads TGTGCCAGCTCACTCATTTCGACCGGGGCCGGAGAGACCCAGTACTTC. Its translation: CASSLISTGAGETQYF.

The chain uses TRBV5-4 and TRBJ2-3; D gene ambiguous. The CDR3 runs 14 residues. CDR1 and CDR2 (germline): SGHNT, YYREEE (reference sequence). Deletions cut 4 bases from V and 3 bases from J, with 12 bases between. The CDR3 region has the DNA TGTGCCAGCAGCGGCCAGTACGGGACAGATACGCAGTATTTT. Its translation is CASSGQYGTDTQYF.

This chain connects TRBV5-4 to TRBJ2-7; 7 bases align to TRBD1. Germline CDR1 SGHNT, CDR2 YYREEE (reference sequence). The CDR3 runs 15 residues. Germline trimming cut 3 bases from V and 2 bases from J; bases unmatched to any gene: 8. The CDR3 DNA follows: TGTGCCAGCAGCTCGAGGGGACAGCCTCCCTACGAGCAGTACTTC. It codes for CASSSRGQPPYEQYF.

The CDR3 DNA is TGTGCCAGCAGCTTCCAACTAGCGGGAGGATCAGAGACCCAGTACTTC. This codes for CASSFQLAGGSETQYF. The J gene is TRBJ2-5, the V gene TRBV7-2, with 12 bases matching TRBD2. Per germline, CDR1 SGHTA and CDR2 FQGNSA. CDR3 length: 16 amino acids. V lost 3 bases and J lost 4; bases outside the gene matches: 6.

The chain uses TRBV5-8 and TRBJ2-1; D is undetermined. Between the trimmed V and J ends, which lost 0 bases and 9 bases, there was a span of 10 bases. Per the germline V gene, CDR1 is SGHTS and CDR2 is YDEGEE. The CDR3 runs to 13 residues. The CDR3 sequence: CASSLVRYGEQFF. For the CDR3, the DNA is TGTGCCAGCAGCTTGGTCAGGTACGGTGAGCAGTTCTTC. Full variable domain (outside the CDR3, taken from reference TRBV5-8 and TRBJ2-1): EAGVTQSPTHLIKTRGQQATLRCSPISGHTSVYWYQQALGLGLQFLLWYDEGEERNRGNFPPRFSGRQFPNYSSELNVNALELEDSALYLCASSLVRYGEQFFGPGTRLTVL.

This rearrangement joins TRBV5-3 to TRBJ2-1; TRBD2 matches at 9 bases. TRBV5-3 is noted as an ORF with a role that remains uncertain. The ends lost 3 bases at V and 1 base at J; junction bases unmatched: 11. The CDR3 has 18 residues. The CDR3 spells CARSSLPTSGGSYNEQFF. For the CDR3, the DNA is TGTGCCAGAAGCTCCCTCCCGACTAGCGGTGGTTCCTACAATGAGCAGTTCTTC.

CDR3 DNA sequence: TGTGCCAGCGGGGACTGGAGGGCCAGCAATCAGCCCCAGCATTTT. Amino acid sequence: CASGDWRASNQPQHF. The chain employs TRBV27 and TRBJ1-5, with D maybe TRBD1 (5 bases). Germline V gene sequence: CDR1 MNHEY, CDR2 SMNVEV (reference sequence). Trimming took 8 bases from V and 1 from J, leaving 15 bases between them. This CDR3 contains 15 residues.

This chain connects TRBV11-2 to TRBJ1-2; possible D gene TRBD1, 6 bases. Germline V gene sequence: CDR1 SGHAT, CDR2 FQNNGV. Trimming stripped 5 bases from V and 2 bases from J, with 9 bases between. The CDR3 consists of 13 residues. DNA for the CDR3: TGTGCCAGCAGCGCCCAGGGGAACTATGGCTACACCTTC. Translation gives CASSAQGNYGYTF.

V gene TRBV29-1 combines with J gene TRBJ2-6; D might be TRBD1 or TRBD2, each matching 6 bases. CDR1 is SQVTM, CDR2 ANQGSEA, per germline. The CDR3 loop spans 15 amino acids. The V gene lost 6 bases and the J gene lost 0 bases, with 12 bases spanning the gap. The CDR3 region is CSVGGRNSGANVLTF. The DNA of the CDR3 is TGCAGCGTCGGGGGCCGAAACTCTGGGGCCAACGTCCTGACTTTC.

The V and J genes are TRBV19 and TRBJ2-7, with D hard to call. Trimming stripped 5 bases from V and 7 bases from J, with 9 bases between. Looked up from germline, CDR1 is LNHDA and CDR2 is SQIVND (reference sequence). This CDR3 has 11 residues. The CDR3 protein is CASSVGREQYF. CDR3 DNA: TGTGCCAGTAGTGTCGGACGGGAGCAGTACTTC.

V usage is TRBV19 and J usage is TRBJ2-7; D perhaps matches TRBD1 (5 bases). The germline CDR1 and CDR2 sequences are LNHDA and SQIVND (reference sequence). The CDR3 runs to 13 residues. Trimming pared 3 bases from V and 7 bases from J, leaving 13 bases between. CDR3 in amino acids: CASSIHHSGEQYF. DNA for the CDR3: TGTGCCAGTAGTATCCACCACTCAGGGGAGCAGTACTTC.

This clone has only one observation. This chain links TRBV18 with TRBJ1-4; no clear D gene. Germline values: CDR1 KGHSH, CDR2 LQKENI. The CDR3 length is 14 residues. The V end lost 3 bases, the J end lost 7 bases, and 12 bases lay between the germline ends. CDR3 coding DNA: TGTGCCAGCTCACCCAACGGGTTAAGTGAAAAACTGTTTTTT. Translating it yields CASSPNGLSEKLFF.

The chain uses TRBV6-1 and TRBJ1-2; D is undetermined. The germline V and J ends were trimmed by 2 bases and 2 bases, with 9 bases remaining between them. The CDR3 runs to 14 residues. The germline gives CDR1 MNHNS, CDR2 SASEGT. The CDR3 DNA is TGTGCCAGCAGTGAATATGACACCAACTATGGCTACACCTTC. Translated: CASSEYDTNYGYTF.

The gene calls are TRBV28 and TRBJ2-2; D call uncertain. This CDR3 is 17 amino acids long. Deletions cut 4 bases from V and 0 bases from J, with 15 bases between. Looked up from germline, CDR1 is MDHEN and CDR2 is SYDVKM. The CDR3 region has the DNA TGTGCCAGCAGTTCACTCCGGCGAGCCGCGAACACCGGGGAGCTGTTTTTT. Translated: CASSSLRRAANTGELFF.